This T cell receptor (beta chain) was observed in a study of identical twins. Healthy Caucasians made up all donors. The germline V gene has CDR1 DFQATT and CDR2 SNEGSKA (reference sequence). CDR3 length equals 13 residues. The germline V and J ends were trimmed by 6 bases and 3 bases, with 14 bases remaining between them. TCRdb called the 5' RACE reads again in MiXCR, with one record for every CDR3 protein. Among some 630,000 distinct CDR3 sequences, just over 7% were seen once, and the ten largest hold 1.6%. This clonotype has only a few counts. Its matching antigen is unknown. Study-wide points: In zero-insertion analyses, partial confounding could arise from invariant MAIT and iNKT cells. An excess of low generation probability was shown by twin-shared out-of-frame alpha sequences. A lower insertion count was a feature of abundant cord blood beta clonotypes, with no such feature in memory repertoires.

These data also formed part of another study, on yellow fever vaccine responses in identical twins.

Sequenced: PBMCs. This receptor was taken from a woman younger than 30 in good health. This chain uses TRBV20-1 with TRBJ1-1; weak D call: TRBD1 (5 bases). This CDR3 is CSAPADTHTEAFF. The CDR3 DNA reads as TGCAGTGCCCCGGCGGACACCCACACTGAAGCTTTCTTT.